This is a list of T cell receptor beta chains from one sample in a study of cytomegalovirus exposure and HLA in healthy donors. Method: immunoSEQ multiplex PCR; TCRdb's copy keeps in-frame clones and lacks some. The sample data list 45,000 to 65,000 clones. The sample comprised PBMCs. The receptor source for this set is a young man in good health and CMV-seropositive. The CDR3 runs from the conserved cysteine through the conserved F or W. A D gene is named only where the DNA matches it firmly.

>TRBJ2-1|.|TRBV29-1
TGCAGCGTTGGAGGGGGTACGGGGAGCTCCTACAATGAGCAGTTCTTC
CSVGGGTGSSYNEQFF
>TRBJ1-1|.|TRBV30
TGTGCCTGGAGTGTGTCAGTGAACACTGAAGCTTTCTTT
CAWSVSVNTEAFF
>TRBJ1-2|.|TRBV2
TGTGCCAGCAGTGTAGGAGGGCAGGTCCATGGCTACACCTTC
CASSVGGQVHGYTF
>TRBJ2-3|.|TRBV6-1
TGTGCCAGCAGTGAAGCGAGGGAAGGCACAGATACGCAGTATTTT
CASSEAREGTDTQYF
>TRBJ2-7|.|TRBV7-9
TGTGCCAGCAGCTTCTATGATAGCGTTAACGAGCAGTACTTC
CASSFYDSVNEQYF
>TRBJ2-7|TRBD2|TRBV11-3
TGTGCCAGCAGGGGGGAGGGCGAGCAGTACTTC
CASRGEGEQYF
>TRBJ2-7|TRBD2|TRBV27
TGTGCCAGCAGTTTAGGGGGGGAGTGGGGTGAGCAGTACTTC
CASSLGGEWGEQYF
>TRBJ2-7|.|TRBV7-3
TGTGCCAGCAGCTTACACCTGGGAGGCGAGCAGTACTTC
CASSLHLGGEQYF
>TRBJ2-7|TRBD2|TRBV6-1
TGTGCCAGCAGTGAAGGGACTAGCGGGAGCTACGAGCAGTACTTC
CASSEGTSGSYEQYF
>TRBJ2-5|TRBD2|TRBV6-6
TGTGCCAGCAGAGGACTAGCGGGAGAAAGTGGAGAGCAGTACTTC
CASRGLAGESGEQYF
>TRBJ2-5|TRBD1|TRBV2
TGTGCCAGCAGGCCGGGACAGGTTCAAGAGACCCAGTACTTC
CASRPGQVQETQYF
>TRBJ2-1|TRBD2|TRBV4-1
TGCGCCAGCAGCCAAGCGGGACTAGCGGCCTTCAATGAGCAGTTCTTC
CASSQAGLAAFNEQFF
>TRBJ1-1|TRBD1|TRBV27
TGTGCCAGCAGTTCAACAGGGGGAACCACTGAAGCTTTCTTT
CASSSTGGTTEAFF
>TRBJ1-3|.|TRBV10-3
TGTGCCATTGGTGGGGGCTACTCTGGAAACACCATATATTTT
CAIGGGYSGNTIYF
>TRBJ1-5|.|TRBV6-6
TGTGCCAGCAGTTTCAGGGAAGGGCAGCCCCAGCATTTT
CASSFREGQPQHF
>TRBJ2-7|TRBD1|TRBV6-1
TGTGCCAGCAGTACCCTGACAGGGCTCGAGCAGTACTTC
CASSTLTGLEQYF
>TRBJ2-1|TRBD2|TRBV6-5
TGTGCCAGCAGATCAAGAGCGGGAGGTCACAATGAGCAGTTCTTC
CASRSRAGGHNEQFF
>TRBJ2-7|.|TRBV6-6
TGTGCCAGCAGTAAACAGGACGGTACCTACGAGCAGTACTTC
CASSKQDGTYEQYF
>TRBJ2-2|TRBD2|TRBV11-3
TGTGCCAGCAGCCCCGGACTAGCGGGAAGGAACACCGGGGAGCTGTTTTTT
CASSPGLAGRNTGELFF
>TRBJ2-5|.|TRBV28
TGTGCCAGCAGTGAGAAAGATAGTCTTGGCACAACTAGAGAGACCCAGTACTTC
CASSEKDSLGTTRETQYF
>TRBJ2-1|TRBD2|TRBV30
TGTGCCTGGAGGTACAAAGCGGGAGGTGGGCCCAATGAGCAGTTCTTC
CAWRYKAGGGPNEQFF
>TRBJ2-7|.|TRBV5-1
TGCGCCAGCAGCTTGGCGGAACAGGGATTTACCTACGAGCAGTACTTC
CASSLAEQGFTYEQYF
>TRBJ2-3|.|TRBV4-1
TGCGCCAGCAGGTCGACGGGACACCAAGATATCACAGATACGCAGTATTTT
CASRSTGHQDITDTQYF
>TRBJ2-7|.|TRBV7-8
TGTGCCAGCAGCCAACACGCACCTACTAGCTGGAGCTCCTACGAGCAGTACTTC
CASSQHAPTSWSSYEQYF
>TRBJ2-7|.|TRBV5-1
TGCGCCAGCAGCGAGAGCTCCTACGAGCAGTACTTC
CASSESSYEQYF
>TRBJ2-2|.|TRBV28
TGTGCCAGCATAACCGGAGGACTACGTCCGAACACCGGGGAGCTGTTTTTT
CASITGGLRPNTGELFF
>TRBJ2-7|.|TRBV30
TGTGCCTGGAGTGTAGGGGCAGCTTCCTACGAGCAGTACTTC
CAWSVGAASYEQYF
>TRBJ2-1|TRBD1|TRBV15
TGTGCCACCAGCAGAGATTGGGGGACAGGGGAGCAGTTCTTC
CATSRDWGTGEQFF
>TRBJ2-7|TRBD2|TRBV30
TGTGCCTGGGGCACCGGGACTACTTACGAGCAGTACTTC
CAWGTGTTYEQYF
>TRBJ2-1|.|TRBV28
TGTGCCACCTCGGGACTGTTAGGCGAGCAGTTCTTC
CATSGLLGEQFF
>TRBJ2-7|.|TRBV4-1
TGCGCCAGCAGCCAAGAGTGGGGACATCTCTACGAGCAGTACTTC
CASSQEWGHLYEQYF
>TRBJ2-7|.|TRBV11-3
TGTGCCAGCAGCTTAGATTGTAGGGACTCTTCTGCGTGCGAGCAGTACTTC
CASSLDCRDSSACEQYF
>TRBJ1-2|TRBD1|TRBV6-1
TGTGCCAGCAGACCTGGACAGGGGGTTGGCTACACCTTC
CASRPGQGVGYTF
>TRBJ2-2|.|TRBV6-5
TGTGCCAGCAGTTATCGGACCGGGGAGCTGTTTTTT
CASSYRTGELFF
>TRBJ1-5|.|TRBV30
TGTGCCTCAAAGGCGGATCAGCCCCAGCATTTT
CASKADQPQHF
>TRBJ1-3|.|TRBV10-2
TGCGCCAGCAGTGAGTTACAATCACCCTCTGGAAACACCATATATTTT
CASSELQSPSGNTIYF
>TRBJ2-7|.|TRBV5-1
TGCGCCAGCAGCTTGGTGGCAGGCTACTCCTACGAGCAGTACTTC
CASSLVAGYSYEQYF
>TRBJ1-4|.|TRBV9
TGTGCCAGCAGCGTACAGAACACTAATGAAAAACTGTTTTTT
CASSVQNTNEKLFF
>TRBJ2-7|.|TRBV18
TGTGCCAGCTCCCTCTACAGGGACGAGCAGTACTTC
CASSLYRDEQYF
>TRBJ2-1|.|TRBV7-9
TGTGCCAGCAGCTTAGGGGACTTACCCGGGGATGAGCAGTTCTTC
CASSLGDLPGDEQFF
>TRBJ1-2|TRBD1|TRBV5-4
TGTGCCAGCAGCCCCCCCAGGGGGACAGGGAGGCCTGGTGGCTACACCTTC
CASSPPRGTGRPGGYTF
>TRBJ1-4|.|TRBV7-2
TGTGCCAGCAGCTTAAGACAAGATAATGAAAAACTGTTTTTT
CASSLRQDNEKLFF
>TRBJ1-2|TRBD1|TRBV25-1
TGTGCCAGCCTTGCACCGGGACAGGGTAACTATGGCTACACCTTC
CASLAPGQGNYGYTF
>TRBJ1-1|.|TRBV7-3
TGTGCCAGCAGCCAGGGGATGAACACTGAAGCTTTCTTT
CASSQGMNTEAFF
>TRBJ1-1|.|TRBV25-1
TGTGCCAGCAGTCCGACGACAGCGCCGAACACTGAAGCTTTCTTT
CASSPTTAPNTEAFF
>TRBJ1-6|.|TRBV27
TGTGCCAGCTCGCCCAATCTATCCCCCCTCCACTTT
CASSPNLSPLHF
>TRBJ2-1|.|TRBV2
TGTGCCAGCAGCGTAGACAGGAATGAGCAGTTCTTC
CASSVDRNEQFF
>TRBJ1-2|.|TRBV19
TGTGCCAGTAGTATATCCCCCAGGGTAACTGGCTACACCTTC
CASSISPRVTGYTF
>TRBJ1-4|.|TRBV28
TGTGCCAGCAGTCCCCCTGCAGGCGATAATGAAAAACTGTTTTTT
CASSPPAGDNEKLFF
>TRBJ2-5|.|TRBV10-3
TGTGCCACCTCGGAAGAGACCCAGTACTTC
CATSEETQYF
>TRBJ2-7|TRBD2|TRBV11-2
TGTGCCAGCAGCCCACCGTCTAGCGGGTACTACGAGCAGTACTTC
CASSPPSSGYYEQYF
>TRBJ1-5|.|TRBV6-6
TGTGCCAGCAGGCGCGAGACAGATAATAGCAATCAGCCCCAGCATTTT
CASRRETDNSNQPQHF
>TRBJ2-7|TRBD2|TRBV5-1
TGCGCCAGCAGCTTGGGAGGGACTAGCGGGAGTAGGGGCGAGCAGTACTTC
CASSLGGTSGSRGEQYF
>TRBJ2-7|.|TRBV7-2
TGTGCCAGCAGCTTGGACTGGGCCAGGGGCAACGAGCAGTACTTC
CASSLDWARGNEQYF
>TRBJ1-1|TRBD1|TRBV11-2
TGTGCCAGCAGCTTAGTCGGCAGGGGGCGTGGGAACACTGAAGCTTTCTTT
CASSLVGRGRGNTEAFF
>TRBJ1-6|TRBD1|TRBV6-5
TGTGCCAGCAGAAAGGCCGGGACAGCTAATTCACCCCTCCACTTT
CASRKAGTANSPLHF
>TRBJ2-7|.|TRBV21-1
TGTGCCAGCAGCAGAGCCCAGTACGAGCAGTACTTC
CASSRAQYEQYF
>TRBJ1-3|.|TRBV25-1
TGTGCCAGCAGCGATCCCCAGGGGATTTGGGACACCATATATTTT
CASSDPQGIWDTIYF